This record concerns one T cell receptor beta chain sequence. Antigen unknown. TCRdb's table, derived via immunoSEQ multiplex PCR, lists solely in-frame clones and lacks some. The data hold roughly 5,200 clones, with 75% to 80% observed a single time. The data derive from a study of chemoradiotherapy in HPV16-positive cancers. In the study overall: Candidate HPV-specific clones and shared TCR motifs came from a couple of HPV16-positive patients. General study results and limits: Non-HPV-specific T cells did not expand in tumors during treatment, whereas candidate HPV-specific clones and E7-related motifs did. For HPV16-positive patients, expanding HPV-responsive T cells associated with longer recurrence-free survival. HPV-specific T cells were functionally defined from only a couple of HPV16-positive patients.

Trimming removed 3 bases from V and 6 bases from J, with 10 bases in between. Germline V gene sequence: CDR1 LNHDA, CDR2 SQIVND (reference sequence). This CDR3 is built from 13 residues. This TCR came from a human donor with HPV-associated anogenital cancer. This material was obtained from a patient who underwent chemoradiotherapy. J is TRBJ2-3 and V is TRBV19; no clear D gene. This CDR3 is CASSIANRDTQYF. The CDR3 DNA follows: TGTGCCAGTAGTATTGCAAATAGGGATACGCAGTATTTT.